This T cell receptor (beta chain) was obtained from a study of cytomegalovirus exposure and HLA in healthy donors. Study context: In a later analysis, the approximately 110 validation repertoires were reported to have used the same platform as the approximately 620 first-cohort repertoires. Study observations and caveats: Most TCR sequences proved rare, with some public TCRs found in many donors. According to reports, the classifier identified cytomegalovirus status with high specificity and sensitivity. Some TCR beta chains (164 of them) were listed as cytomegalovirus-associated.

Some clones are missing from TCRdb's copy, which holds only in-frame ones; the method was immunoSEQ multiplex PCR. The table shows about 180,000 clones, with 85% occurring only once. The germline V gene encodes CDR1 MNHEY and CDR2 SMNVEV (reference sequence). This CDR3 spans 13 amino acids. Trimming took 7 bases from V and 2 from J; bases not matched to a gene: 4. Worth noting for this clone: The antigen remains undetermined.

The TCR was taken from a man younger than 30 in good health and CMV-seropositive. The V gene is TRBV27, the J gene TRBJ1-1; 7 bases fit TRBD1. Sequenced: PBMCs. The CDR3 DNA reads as TGTGCCAGCAAAACAGGGGCCAACACTGAAGCTTTCTTT. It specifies CASKTGANTEAFF.